The 11 T cell receptor beta chains below were found in one sample sequenced in a study of T cells in localized non-small cell lung cancer. The data were produced by immunoSEQ multiplex PCR, yet TCRdb's version contains in-frame clones alone and is incomplete. The table lists tens of thousands of clones, approximately 85% of them singletons. This material consisted of peripheral blood, taken before any cancer treatment. Receptor source: a female donor of 60 years or more with stage I lung adenocarcinoma.

The rearrangement links TRBV6-6 to TRBJ2-1, with 10 bases that match TRBD2. Germline CDR1 reads MNHNY; CDR2 reads SVGAGI (reference sequence). This CDR3 has 12 residues. Germline trimming cut 6 bases from V and 9 bases from J; bases unmatched to any gene: 2. CDR3 region: CASRRLAGEQFF. CDR3 in DNA: TGTGCCAGCAGGCGACTAGCGGGTGAGCAGTTCTTC.

The CDR3 region is CASSRPDGGELFF. Here the CDR3 DNA reads TGCGCCAGCAGCCGGCCCGATGGCGGGGAGCTGTTTTTT. The chain uses TRBV10-2 and TRBJ2-2; D is uncertain. V was shortened by 6 bases and J by 7 bases, with 12 bases between the two germline ends. This CDR3 spans 13 amino acids. The germline CDR1 and CDR2 sequences are WSHSY and SAAADI.

CDR3 amino acids: CASSPSTGENTEAFF. As DNA, the CDR3 is TGTGCCAGCAGTCCATCTACAGGGGAGAACACTGAAGCTTTCTTT. This rearrangement joins TRBV6-5 to TRBJ1-1; 7 nucleotides align to TRBD1. This CDR3 is 15 amino acids long. CDR1 is MNHEY, CDR2 SVGAGI, per germline. The J segment lost 1 base and the V segment lost 5 bases, leaving 7 bases of the junction unmatched.

The sample holds a few counts of this clone. The chain is built from TRBV18 and TRBJ1-1; D unclear. V gave up 3 bases and J gave up 6 bases, with 8 bases separating them. From germline, CDR1 is KGHSH and CDR2 LQKENI. The CDR3 has 12 amino acids. The CDR3 nucleotides read TGTGCCAGCTCACCCGGAGGGCCTGAAGCTTTCTTT. Its translation: CASSPGGPEAFF.

The chain links TRBV5-1 to TRBJ1-1; D possibly corresponds to TRBD1 (5 bases). Trimming stripped 4 bases from V and 6 bases from J, with 13 bases between. Germline CDR1 SGHRS, CDR2 YFSETQ. This CDR3 is built from 13 residues. The CDR3: CASSQGGGAEAFF. The CDR3 nucleotides are TGCGCCAGCAGCCAGGGTGGGGGGGCTGAAGCTTTCTTT.

This clone was seen a handful of times. V is TRBV19 and J is TRBJ1-1; 7 nucleotides agree with TRBD1. The CDR3 covers 15 residues. Trimming took 9 bases from V and 0 from J; bases not matched to a gene: 10. The germline CDR1 and CDR2 sequences are LNHDA and SQIVND (reference sequence). The CDR3 protein is CASNPGQLMNTEAFF. The CDR3 DNA is TGTGCCAGCAACCCGGGACAGCTCATGAACACTGAAGCTTTCTTT.

The V and J genes are TRBV6-6 and TRBJ2-7; D call uncertain. This CDR3 is built from 12 residues. Trimming removed 6 bases at V and 4 bases at J, with 10 bases between. The germline CDR1 and CDR2 sequences are MNHNY and SVGAGI (reference sequence). CDR3 sequence reads: CASRALGYEQYF. CDR3 DNA sequence: TGTGCCAGCAGGGCCCTAGGTTACGAGCAGTACTTC.

The chain's CDR3 is CASSPPTGDYEQYF. CDR3 nucleotide sequence: TGTGCCAGCTCACCACCGACAGGGGACTACGAGCAGTACTTC. The chain couples TRBV18 to TRBJ2-7, with TRBD1 matching 8 bases. J gave up 3 bases and V 0 bases, and 1 base lay outside the gene matches. Germline loops: CDR1 KGHSH, CDR2 LQKENI. This CDR3 is built from 14 residues.

The J gene is TRBJ1-2, the V gene TRBV6-4, with 7 positions matching TRBD1. The CDR3 has 15 residues. The trim removed 2 bases at V and 2 bases at J, leaving 5 bases unmatched. Germline lookup yields CDR1 MRHNA and CDR2 SNTAGT. The CDR3 reads CASSDHPTGNYGYTF. CDR3 nucleotides: TGTGCCAGCAGTGACCATCCGACAGGGAACTATGGCTACACCTTC.

The chain uses TRBV11-3 and TRBJ2-7; no definite D call. Germline CDR1 SGHNT, CDR2 YENEEA. Trimming cost V 1 base and J 1 base, with 11 bases left between them. The CDR3 loop spans 15 amino acids. The CDR3: CASSLANSNSYEQYF. For the CDR3, the DNA is TGTGCCAGCAGCTTAGCAAACTCGAATTCCTACGAGCAGTACTTC. Filled out from reference TRBV11-3 and TRBJ2-7, the complete variable domain reads EAGVVQSPRYKIIEKKQPVAFWCNPISGHNTLYWYLQNLGQGPELLIRYENEEAVDDSQLPKDRFSAERLKGVDSTLKIQPAELGDSAVYLCASSLANSNSYEQYFGPGTRLTVT.

The chain has TRBV14 and TRBJ1-4, with D tentatively TRBD1 (5 bases). V shed 4 bases and J shed 4 bases, with 7 bases lying between them. The CDR3 runs to 13 residues. Germline V gene sequence: CDR1 SGHDN, CDR2 FVKESK. Here the CDR3 DNA reads TGTGCCAGCAGCCGGGGCCTTAATGAAAAACTGTTTTTT. Its translation: CASSRGLNEKLFF. Variable domain in full (rest from reference TRBV14 and TRBJ1-4): EAGVTQFPSHSVIEKGQTVTLRCDPISGHDNLYWYRRVMGKEIKFLLHFVKESKQDESGMPNNRFLAERTGGTYSTLKVQPAELEDSGVYFCASSRGLNEKLFFGSGTQLSVL.